The rows below give T cell receptor beta chains drawn from one sample of a study of blood T cell repertoires in COVID-19. The protocol was immunoSEQ multiplex PCR, while the TCRdb copy is restricted to in-frame clones and leaves out a portion. Of around 280,000 clones listed, roughly 86% were seen once; the top ten hold 1% to 1.5%. Sequences were obtained from peripheral blood. Receptors were obtained from a man aged 70-80 years with acute or convalescent COVID-19. Both conserved end residues are part of each CDR3.

V gene: TRBV10-3; CDR3 protein: CATSRRETYEQYF
V gene: TRBV15; CDR3 protein: CATSRPGGYEQYF
V gene: TRBV7-2; CDR3 protein: CASSPGQGGGEQFF
V gene: TRBV19; CDR3 protein: CASSRLSSGNTIYF
V gene: TRBV5-6; CDR3 protein: CASSSLAGGSGLTDTQYF
V gene: TRBV19; CDR3 protein: CASTRHEAVGNQPQHF
V gene: TRBV6-5; CDR3 protein: CASKQGSSAGELFF
V gene: TRBV6-4; CDR3 protein: CARPLTALSLGFPGELFF
V gene: TRBV2; CDR3 protein: CASRADSINQPQHF
V gene: TRBV27; CDR3 protein: CASSFDRNTEAFF
V gene: TRBV14; CDR3 protein: CASSRGSADTQYF
V gene: TRBV25-1; CDR3 protein: CASSVAGGLYEQYF
V gene: TRBV5-1; CDR3 protein: CASSGQVLHGYTF
V gene: TRBV4-1; CDR3 protein: CASSSSGGRFNEQFF
V gene: TRBV5-1; CDR3 protein: CASSLVSGQQGTQYF
V gene: TRBV30; CDR3 protein: CAWSVRVNTIYF
V gene: TRBV19; CDR3 protein: CASSIAGVSGNTIYF